This T cell receptor (beta chain) stems from a study of T cell repertoires in cytomegalovirus infection. In the study overall: The public TCR beta signatures pointed to both CMV infection and matching HLA type.

TCRdb called the reads again in MiXCR, with one record for every CDR3 protein. The table records some 450,000 distinct CDR3 sequences, under 40% of them present only once. The CDR3 length is 14 residues. Germline V lookup: CDR1 SNHLY, CDR2 FYNNEI. V shed 6 bases and J shed 0 bases, with 11 bases lying between them. The study, taken as a whole, reports: Summed frequency of shared TCR beta families picked out CMV carriers who also had the relevant HLA. Clonotypes of TCR beta that were HLA-C-restricted and CMV-specific dominated the ex vivo response.

Regarding this clonotype: Its antigen is not identified.

This receptor was identified in a human donor in good health (CMV status not recorded). Some clones in this sample may be carry-over from other donors' samples. The sample was PBMCs. This chain uses TRBV2 with TRBJ1-1, with a weak D call TRBD1 (5 bases). The chain's CDR3 is CASRTGYMNTEAFF. In DNA, the CDR3 is TGTGCCAGCAGAACAGGCTACATGAACACTGAAGCTTTCTTT.